The 5 T cell receptor beta chains listed next were all sequenced from one sample in a study of prognosis after radiotherapy for stage I lung cancer. The TCR beta CDR3 region was amplified from genomic DNA, with two rounds of multiplex PCR being used for the amplification. First-round PCR used primers specific to each TRBV and TRBJ gene. TCRdb reprocessed the multiplex PCR reads via MiXCR and lists one record per CDR3 protein. The data show approximately 20,000 distinct CDR3 sequences, about 46% seen once. Sequenced material: PBMCs, taken before or after stereotactic body radiation therapy (not recorded which). The receptors originated from a donor over 45 with non-small cell lung cancer.

Turning to this clonotype: It may be a read error: a sequence one base away is much more abundant. This sequence joins TRBV6-1 and TRBJ2-1; 12 nucleotides agree with TRBD2. Germline V CDR1 and CDR2: MNHNS, SASEGT. After removal of 8 bases from V and 0 bases from J, the junction contained 11 bases not matched to a gene. The CDR3 is 18 residues long. CDR3 nucleotides: TGTGCCAGCGTTGGGGCACTAGCGGGAGGCCCCTCCTACAATGAGCAGTTCTTC. Its translation is CASVGALAGGPSYNEQFF.

This sequence joins TRBV7-9 and TRBJ2-3, with D perhaps matching TRBD2 (5 bases). This CDR3 has 17 amino acids. Trimming took 6 bases from V and 3 from J, leaving 22 bases between them. Germline values: CDR1 SEHNR, CDR2 FQNEAQ (reference sequence). CDR3 coding DNA: TGTGCCAGCAGTTCGCCAAAGGAGGCGGTAGATACAGATACGCAGTATTTT. Translation: CASSSPKEAVDTDTQYF. Drawing the rest from reference TRBV7-9 and TRBJ2-3, the complete variable domain is DTGVSQNPRHKITKRGQNVTFRCDPISEHNRLYWYRQTLGQGPEFLTYFQNEAQLEKSRLLSDRFSAERPKGSFSTLEIQRTEQGDSAMYLCASSSPKEAVDTDTQYFGPGTRLTVL.

The sample holds many counts of this clonotype. V gene TRBV30 combines with J gene TRBJ2-7; D may be TRBD1 (5 bases). This CDR3 has 16 residues. Trimming took off 0 bases at V and 4 bases at J, with 19 bases between the two ends. Germline V CDR1 and CDR2: GTSNPN, SVGIG (reference sequence). In DNA form, the CDR3 reads TGTGCCTGGAGTGTCGGTCGGGCAGTGTCAGGGTACGAGCAGTACTTC. It translates to CAWSVGRAVSGYEQYF.

This clonotype is categorized as medium-sized. V is TRBV12-3 or TRBV12-4 and J is TRBJ1-2; perhaps TRBD1 as D (5 bases). This CDR3 region has 15 residues. V was cut by 5 bases and J by 5 bases, with 18 bases left in between. The CDR3 here is CASSTPHRSQYGYTF. DNA for the CDR3: TGTGCCAGCAGTACCCCTCACAGGAGTCAGTATGGCTACACCTTC.

Note on this clonotype: A read error is the likely source, as a far larger clone sits one nucleotide away. The chain links TRBV6-5 to TRBJ1-1; D is unclear. V lost 6 bases, J lost 3 bases, and 11 bases lay in between. Germline V gene lookup returns CDR1 MNHEY and CDR2 SVGAGI. The CDR3 extends over 13 amino acids. DNA for the CDR3: TGTGCCAGCAGCTCTCGAGTATACACTGAAGCTTTCTTT. Protein product: CASSSRVYTEAFF.